This T cell receptor beta chain appears in the sequencing data of a study of PD-1 blockade in classical Hodgkin lymphoma. Study conclusions and caveats: Baseline diversity in complete responders resembled that of newly diagnosed patients.

The sample's time point: cycle 4 day 1 (C4D1), after about 6 weeks of nivolumab. Each of the patients experienced relapse following autologous stem cell transplantation, and their brentuximab vedotin exposure differed. CD4+ T cells were purified from thawed PBMCs by magnetic negative selection. Clones were read by immunoSEQ multiplex PCR, and TCRdb kept only the in-frame ones, dropping some. Of some 30,000 clones listed, approximately 90% are singletons. Regarding this clone: Its antigen is unidentified.

V lost 5 bases and J lost 3; bases outside the gene matches: 7. In germline, CDR1 is MDHEN, CDR2 SYDVKM. This CDR3 is built from 16 residues. This chain joins TRBV28 and TRBJ2-3; 11 positions agree with TRBD2. The material sequenced was CD4+ T cells from blood, taken before the fourth cycle of nivolumab. The sequence was obtained from a human donor with classical Hodgkin lymphoma. DNA for the CDR3: TGTGCCAGCAGTCCGACGACTAGCGGGGTGACAGATACGCAGTATTTT. This sequence encodes CASSPTTSGVTDTQYF.